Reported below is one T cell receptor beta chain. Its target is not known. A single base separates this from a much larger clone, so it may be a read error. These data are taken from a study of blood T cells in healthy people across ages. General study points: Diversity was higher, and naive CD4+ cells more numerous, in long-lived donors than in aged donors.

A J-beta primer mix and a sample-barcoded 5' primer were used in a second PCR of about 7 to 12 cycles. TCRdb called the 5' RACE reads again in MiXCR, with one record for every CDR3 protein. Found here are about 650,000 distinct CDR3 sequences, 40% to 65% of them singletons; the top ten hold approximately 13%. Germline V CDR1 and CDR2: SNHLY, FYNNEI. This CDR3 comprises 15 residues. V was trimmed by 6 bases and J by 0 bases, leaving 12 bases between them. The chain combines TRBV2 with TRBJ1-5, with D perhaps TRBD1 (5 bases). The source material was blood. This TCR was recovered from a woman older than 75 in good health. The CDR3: CASSQPGTSNQPQHF. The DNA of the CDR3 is TGTGCCAGCAGCCAACCAGGGACTAGCAATCAGCCCCAGCATTTT. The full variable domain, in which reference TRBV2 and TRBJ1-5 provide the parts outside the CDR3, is EPEVTQTPSHQVTQMGQEVILRCVPISNHLYFYWYRQILGQKVEFLVSFYNNEISEKSEIFDDQFSVERPDGSNFTLKIRSTKLEDSAMYFCASSQPGTSNQPQHFGDGTRLSIL.